The 14 T cell receptor beta chains given below trace back to one sample, sequenced in a study of blood T cell repertoires in COVID-19 (dated by TCRdb to 2020 to 2021). Library preparation employed the immunoSEQ multiplex PCR assay. TCRdb took this table from immuneACCESS and kept in-frame rearrangements with V and J called. Such tables lack part of the clones; where checked against another copy, unresolved V genes explain under half of the gap, and the rest is unexplained. Present in this sample are about 110,000 clones, roughly 80% of which were seen just once. The ten largest clonotypes hold about 14% of the sample. The sample taken for sequencing was peripheral blood. These receptor sequences come from a woman in her sixties with acute or convalescent COVID-19.

J is TRBJ2-1 and V is TRBV5-1; TRBD2 aligns across 10 bases. The V gene end was trimmed by 5 bases and the J gene end by 4 bases; junction bases not matched to a gene: 12. The V gene's germline CDR1 is SGHRS and CDR2 YFSETQ. The CDR3 contains 17 residues. The CDR3: CASRGLAGGWRYNEQFF. CDR3 nucleotides: TGCGCCAGCAGAGGTTTAGCGGGGGGCTGGAGGTACAATGAGCAGTTCTTC.

In its sample, this clone was seen once. The chain uses TRBV30 and TRBJ1-3, with 9 bases lining up with TRBD1. The germline V gene has CDR1 GTSNPN and CDR2 SVGIG (reference sequence). Germline trimming cut 0 bases from V and 7 bases from J; bases unmatched to any gene: 10. CDR3 length equals 16 residues. The CDR3 is CAWSVPQGAQRNTIYF. DNA for the CDR3: TGTGCCTGGAGTGTCCCACAGGGGGCCCAACGGAACACCATATATTTT. Variable domain in full (rest from reference TRBV30 and TRBJ1-3): SQTIHQWPATLVQPVGSPLSLECTVEGTSNPNLYWYRQAAGRGLQLLFYSVGIGQISSEVPQNLSASRPQDRQFILSSKKLLLSDSGFYLCAWSVPQGAQRNTIYFGEGSWLTVV.

The V call is TRBV6-6, the J call TRBJ1-1; 8 nucleotides match TRBD1. The length of the CDR3 is 15 residues. Trimming took 5 bases from V and 6 from J; bases not matched to a gene: 11. The V gene's germline CDR1 is MNHNY and CDR2 SVGAGI (reference sequence). CDR3 in DNA: TGTGCCAGCAGTCCTGCCCCAGGACAGGGTGCTGAAGCTTTCTTT. Residues: CASSPAPGQGAEAFF.

The chain uses TRBV10-3 and TRBJ1-6; D unresolved. From germline, CDR1 is ENHRY and CDR2 SYGVKD. The V and J ends lost 6 bases and 8 bases respectively, with 17 bases between them. This CDR3 has 15 residues. The CDR3 region is CAISEKDPRDSPLHF. For the CDR3, the DNA is TGTGCCATCAGCGAGAAGGACCCGAGGGATTCACCCCTCCACTTT.

The rearrangement joins TRBV27 to TRBJ2-5; 14 bases map to TRBD2. Unmatched junction bases numbered 5, after V lost 7 bases and J lost 4 bases. This CDR3 spans 15 amino acids. Germline V CDR1 and CDR2: MNHEY, SMNVEV (reference sequence). DNA of the CDR3: TGTGCCAGCAAGACTAGCGGGGGGGCCGGAGAGACCCAGTACTTC. Residues: CASKTSGGAGETQYF.

V usage is TRBV10-3 and J usage is TRBJ1-1; 8 nucleotides line up with TRBD1. Germline CDR1 and CDR2: ENHRY and SYGVKD. The V and J ends lost 2 bases and 4 bases, in that order; junction bases with no gene match: 6. This CDR3 region has 15 residues. For the CDR3, the DNA is TGTGCCATCAGTGAGGGAAGACAGGGGATCACTGAAGCTTTCTTT. Protein: CAISEGRQGITEAFF.

This chain uses TRBV29-1 with TRBJ2-1; 11 bases map to TRBD2. The germline CDR1 and CDR2 sequences are SQVTM and ANQGSEA. This CDR3 spans 16 amino acids. With 0 bases clipped from V and 9 bases from J, the junction kept 10 bases outside the gene matches. The CDR3 bases are TGCAGCGTTGAAGAATTTAGCGGGAGGGGATCGGCTGAGCAGTTCTTC. Protein product: CSVEEFSGRGSAEQFF.

The chain is built from TRBV15 and TRBJ1-2; D is ambiguous. V was pared by 1 base and J by 0 bases, with 6 bases between. CDR3 length equals 14 residues. Germline CDR1 LNHNV, CDR2 YYDKDF (reference sequence). The CDR3 DNA reads as TGTGCCACCAGCAGAGTTGCAGCTAACTATGGCTACACCTTC. Protein sequence: CATSRVAANYGYTF.

V gene TRBV9 combines with J gene TRBJ1-2; D remains ambiguous. Per germline, CDR1 SGDLS and CDR2 YYNGEE. This CDR3 is built from 18 residues. Trimming pared 0 bases from V and 3 bases from J, leaving 21 bases between. DNA for the CDR3: TGTGCCAGCAGCGTAGCTCCTGGGCGGGCAGGCGATTACTATGGCTACACCTTC. This codes for CASSVAPGRAGDYYGYTF. The whole variable domain, filled in from reference TRBV9 and TRBJ1-2, reads DSGVTQTPKHLITATGQRVTLRCSPRSGDLSVYWYQQSLDQGLQFLIQYYNGEERAKGNILERFSAQQFPDLHSELNLSSLELGDSALYFCASSVAPGRAGDYYGYTFGSGTRLTVV.

The chain employs TRBV10-2 and TRBJ1-6, with 7 bases identical to TRBD1. Germline V lookup: CDR1 WSHSY, CDR2 SAAADI. Trimming cost V 9 bases and J 7 bases; bases outside gene matches: 12. The CDR3 is 15 residues long. CDR3 DNA: TGCGCCAGTAAACCCACCGGGACAGAGAATTCACCCCTCCACTTT. As protein: CASKPTGTENSPLHF.

The chain employs TRBV7-6 and TRBJ1-2; D not certain. The CDR3 is made up of 16 amino acids. Deletions cut 1 base from V and 2 bases from J, with 14 bases between. Germline CDR1 SGHVS, CDR2 FNYEAQ. CDR3 coding DNA: TGTGCCAGCAGCTTAGGGGCAGCAGGCGAGAACTATGGCTACACCTTC. Translation: CASSLGAAGENYGYTF.

The count of this clone is one. The chain combines TRBV6-1 with TRBJ1-5; 8 nucleotides agree with TRBD1. This CDR3 contains 15 residues. The V segment lost 1 base and the J segment 9 bases; nucleotides outside the gene matches: 8. CDR1 and CDR2 (germline): MNHNS, SASEGT. The CDR3 DNA reads as TGTGCCAGCAGTGAAGACAGGGGGGGAACCGGGCCCCAGCATTTT. Translation: CASSEDRGGTGPQHF.

V gene TRBV24-1 combines with J gene TRBJ2-2, with 10 bases identical to TRBD1. Losses at the gene ends were 10 bases for V and 2 bases for J; bases not matched to a gene: 3. Germline V gene data show CDR1 as KGHDR and CDR2 as SFDVKD. The CDR3 has 14 amino acids. The CDR3 DNA sequence: TGTGCCACGAGGGACAGGGGAAACACCGGGGAGCTGTTTTTT. Translating it yields CATRDRGNTGELFF.

For the CDR3, the DNA is TGCGCCAGCAGCTTGACAGGGGGACGAAACTACGAGCAGTACTTC. Its translation: CASSLTGGRNYEQYF. V and J are TRBV5-1 and TRBJ2-7; 8 bases fit TRBD1. Germline CDR1 and CDR2: SGHRS and YFSETQ. The CDR3 has 15 residues. Trimming cost V 1 base and J 3 bases; bases outside gene matches: 6.